The T cell receptor beta chain described here comes from a study of radiotherapy plus CTLA-4 blockade in lung cancer. Study-level information: Among enrolled patients, roughly 20% responded and 31% achieved disease control.

Comments on this clone: Its antigen remains unidentified.

Study-wide findings and caveats: Reportedly, early blood T cell clone dynamics best predicted response, with interferon-beta.

Germline CDR1 SGHVS, CDR2 FNYEAQ. This CDR3 spans 15 amino acids. The ends were cut back, 1 base at V and 7 bases at J, with 16 bases in the middle. This table comes from immunoSEQ multiplex PCR, and its TCRdb copy is limited to in-frame clones, with some not included. The sample carries 20,000 to 25,000 clones, around 66% recorded once. The clonotype comes from a human donor with non-small cell lung cancer who had stable disease on radiotherapy plus ipilimumab. Here the sequenced sample was peripheral blood, taken from a patient treated with radiotherapy plus ipilimumab. V gene TRBV7-6 combines with J gene TRBJ2-5; a weak D match, TRBD1 (5 bases). CDR3: CASSLEAGIIGTQYF. The CDR3 nucleotides are TGTGCCAGCAGCTTAGAGGCAGGGATAATCGGGACCCAGTACTTC.